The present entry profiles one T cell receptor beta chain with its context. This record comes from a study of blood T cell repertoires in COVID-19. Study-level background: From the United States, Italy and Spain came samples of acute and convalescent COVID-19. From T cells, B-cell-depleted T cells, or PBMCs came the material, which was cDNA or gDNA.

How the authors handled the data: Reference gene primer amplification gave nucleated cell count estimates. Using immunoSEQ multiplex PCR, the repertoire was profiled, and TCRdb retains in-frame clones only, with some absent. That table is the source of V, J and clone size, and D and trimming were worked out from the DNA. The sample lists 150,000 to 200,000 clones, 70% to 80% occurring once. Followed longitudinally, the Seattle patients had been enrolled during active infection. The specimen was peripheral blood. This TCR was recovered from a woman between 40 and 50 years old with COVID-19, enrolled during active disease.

The CDR3 DNA follows: TGTGCCAGCATGTGGGGGGGGTCCTACGAGCAGTACTTC. Encoded protein: CASMWGGSYEQYF. The V gene is TRBV2, the J gene TRBJ2-7; 7 positions match TRBD2. Germline values: CDR1 SNHLY, CDR2 FYNNEI. With 7 bases clipped from V and 1 base from J, the junction kept 4 bases outside the gene matches. This CDR3 contains 13 residues.